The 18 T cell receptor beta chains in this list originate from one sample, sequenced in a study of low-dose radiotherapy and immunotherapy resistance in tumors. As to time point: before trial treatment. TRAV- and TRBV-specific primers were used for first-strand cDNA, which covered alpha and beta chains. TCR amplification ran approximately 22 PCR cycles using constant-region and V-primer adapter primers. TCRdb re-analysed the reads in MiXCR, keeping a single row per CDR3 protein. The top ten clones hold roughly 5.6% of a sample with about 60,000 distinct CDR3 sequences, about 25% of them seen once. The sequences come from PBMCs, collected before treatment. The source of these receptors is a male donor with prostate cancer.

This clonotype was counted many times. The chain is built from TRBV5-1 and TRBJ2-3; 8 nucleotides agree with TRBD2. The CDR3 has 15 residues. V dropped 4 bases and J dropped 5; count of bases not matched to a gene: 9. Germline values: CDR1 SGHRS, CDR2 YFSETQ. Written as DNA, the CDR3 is TGCGCCAGCAGCCCTAGAGCGGGAGCGGGAGATACGCAGTATTTT. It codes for CASSPRAGAGDTQYF.

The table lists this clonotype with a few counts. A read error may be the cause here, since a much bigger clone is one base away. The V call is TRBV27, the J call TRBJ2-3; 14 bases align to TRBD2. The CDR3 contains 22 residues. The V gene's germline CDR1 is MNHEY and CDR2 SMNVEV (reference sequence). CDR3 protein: CTSIIRINKGTSGSFGTDTQYF. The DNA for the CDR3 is TGTACCAGCATAATAAGGATAAATAAAGGGACTAGCGGGAGCTTCGGGACAGATACGCAGTATTTT.

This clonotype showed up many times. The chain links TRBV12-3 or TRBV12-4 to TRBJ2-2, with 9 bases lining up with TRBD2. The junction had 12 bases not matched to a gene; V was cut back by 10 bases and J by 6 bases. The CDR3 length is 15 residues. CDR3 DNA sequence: TGTGCCACCGGTGGGGCTAGCGGGACTTCCGGGGAGCTGTTTTTT. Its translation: CATGGASGTSGELFF.

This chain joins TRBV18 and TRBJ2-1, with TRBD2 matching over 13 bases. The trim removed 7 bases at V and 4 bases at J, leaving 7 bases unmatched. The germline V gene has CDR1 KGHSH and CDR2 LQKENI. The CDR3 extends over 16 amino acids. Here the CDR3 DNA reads TGTGCCAGCTTAATACCGGGACTAGCGGGGTACAATGAGCAGTTCTTC. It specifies CASLIPGLAGYNEQFF. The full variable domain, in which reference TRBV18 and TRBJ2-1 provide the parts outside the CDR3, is NAGVMQNPRHLVRRRGQEARLRCSPMKGHSHVYWYRQLPEEGLKFMVYLQKENIIDESGMPKERFSAEFPKEGPSILRIQQVVRGDSAAYFCASLIPGLAGYNEQFFGPGTRLTVL.

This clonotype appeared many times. The CDR3 sequence is CASSPHGQAYEQYF. The CDR3 coding sequence is TGTGCCAGCAGCCCCCACGGACAGGCCTACGAGCAGTACTTC. The J gene is TRBJ2-7, the V gene TRBV5-5; TRBD1 matches 7 bases. Germline lookup yields CDR1 SGHKS and CDR2 YYEKEE (reference sequence). J was trimmed by 2 bases and V by 4 bases; bases with no gene match: 6. The CDR3 is made up of 14 amino acids.

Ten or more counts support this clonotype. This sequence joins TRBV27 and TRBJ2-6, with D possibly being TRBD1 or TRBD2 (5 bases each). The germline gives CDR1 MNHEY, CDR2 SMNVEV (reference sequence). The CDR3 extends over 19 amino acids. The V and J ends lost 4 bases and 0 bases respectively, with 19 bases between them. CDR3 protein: CASSSPGWSGGSGANVLTF. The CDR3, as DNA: TGTGCCAGCAGTTCCCCCGGTTGGAGTGGGGGCTCTGGGGCCAACGTCCTGACTTTC.

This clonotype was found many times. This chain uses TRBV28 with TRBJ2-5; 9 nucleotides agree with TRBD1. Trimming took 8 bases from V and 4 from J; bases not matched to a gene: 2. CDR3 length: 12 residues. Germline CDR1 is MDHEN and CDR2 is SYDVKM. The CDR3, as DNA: TGTGCCAGCGACAGGGGGGGAGAGACCCAGTACTTC. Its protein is CASDRGGETQYF.

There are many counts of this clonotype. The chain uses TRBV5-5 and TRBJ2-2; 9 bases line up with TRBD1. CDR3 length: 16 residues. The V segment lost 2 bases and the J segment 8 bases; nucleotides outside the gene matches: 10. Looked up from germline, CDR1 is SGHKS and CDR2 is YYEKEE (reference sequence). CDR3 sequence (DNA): TGTGCCAGCAGCTTAGCCGGGACAGGGCGAGTAGGGGAGCTGTTTTTT. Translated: CASSLAGTGRVGELFF.

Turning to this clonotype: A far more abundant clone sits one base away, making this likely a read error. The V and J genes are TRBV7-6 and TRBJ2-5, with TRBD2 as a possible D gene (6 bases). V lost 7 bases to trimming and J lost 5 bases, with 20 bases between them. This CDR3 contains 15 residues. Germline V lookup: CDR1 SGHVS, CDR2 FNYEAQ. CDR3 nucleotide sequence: TGTGCCAGCAACGCATCCGGGACTCCAGAGGAGACCCAGTACTTC. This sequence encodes CASNASGTPEETQYF.

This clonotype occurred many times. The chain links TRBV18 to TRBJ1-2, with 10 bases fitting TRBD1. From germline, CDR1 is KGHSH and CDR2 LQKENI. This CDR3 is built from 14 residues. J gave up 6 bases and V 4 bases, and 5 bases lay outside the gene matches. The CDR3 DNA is TGTGCCAGCTCACTGGGGACAGGGGAAGATGGCTACACCTTC. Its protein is CASSLGTGEDGYTF.

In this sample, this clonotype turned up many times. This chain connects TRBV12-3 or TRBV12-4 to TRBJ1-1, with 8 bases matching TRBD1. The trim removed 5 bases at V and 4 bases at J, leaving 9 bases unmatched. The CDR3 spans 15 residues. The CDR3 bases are TGTGCCAGCAGTCTAACGACAGGGGTTACCACTGAAGCTTTCTTT. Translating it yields CASSLTTGVTTEAFF.

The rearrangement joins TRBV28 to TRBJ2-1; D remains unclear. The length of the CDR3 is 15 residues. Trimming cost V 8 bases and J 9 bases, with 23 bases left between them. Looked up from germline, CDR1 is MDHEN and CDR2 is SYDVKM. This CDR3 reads CASAQSRLGQSEQFF. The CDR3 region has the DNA TGTGCCAGCGCACAGTCACGTTTGGGTCAAAGTGAGCAGTTCTTC.

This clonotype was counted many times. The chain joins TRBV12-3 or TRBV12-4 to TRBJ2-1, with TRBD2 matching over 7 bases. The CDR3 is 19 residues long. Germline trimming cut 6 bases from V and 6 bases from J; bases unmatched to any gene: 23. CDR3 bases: TGTGCCAGCAGCCCGGGGAAGGCTAGCGGCCCATCTTGGGGCAATGAGCAGTTCTTC. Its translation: CASSPGKASGPSWGNEQFF.

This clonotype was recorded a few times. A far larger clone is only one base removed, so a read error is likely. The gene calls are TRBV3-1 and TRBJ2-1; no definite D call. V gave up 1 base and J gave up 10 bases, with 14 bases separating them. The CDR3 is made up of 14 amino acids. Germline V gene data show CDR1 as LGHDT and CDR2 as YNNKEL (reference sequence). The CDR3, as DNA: TGTGCCAGCAGCCAAGGACTGCACTCCTACGAGCAGTTCTTC. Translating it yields CASSQGLHSYEQFF.

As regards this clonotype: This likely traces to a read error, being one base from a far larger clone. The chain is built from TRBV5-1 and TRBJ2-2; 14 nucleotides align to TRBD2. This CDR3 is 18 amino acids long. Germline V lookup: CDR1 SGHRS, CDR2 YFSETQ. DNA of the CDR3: TGTGTCAGCAGCGGGGGACTAGCGGGGGCAACGAACACCGGGGAGCTGTTTTTT. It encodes CVSSGGLAGATNTGELFF.

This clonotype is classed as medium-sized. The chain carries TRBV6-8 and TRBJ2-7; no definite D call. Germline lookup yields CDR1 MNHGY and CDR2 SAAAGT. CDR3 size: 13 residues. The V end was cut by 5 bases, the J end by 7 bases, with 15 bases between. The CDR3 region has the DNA TGTGCCAGCAGTACCCGGACCGTGGGGGAGCAGTACTTC. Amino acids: CASSTRTVGEQYF.

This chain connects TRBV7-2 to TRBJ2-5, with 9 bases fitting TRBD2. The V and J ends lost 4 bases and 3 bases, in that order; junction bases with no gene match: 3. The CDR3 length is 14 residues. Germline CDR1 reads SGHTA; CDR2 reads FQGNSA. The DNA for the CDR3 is TGTGCCAGCAGCTACAGACTAGCGGAAGAGACCCAGTACTTC. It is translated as CASSYRLAEETQYF.

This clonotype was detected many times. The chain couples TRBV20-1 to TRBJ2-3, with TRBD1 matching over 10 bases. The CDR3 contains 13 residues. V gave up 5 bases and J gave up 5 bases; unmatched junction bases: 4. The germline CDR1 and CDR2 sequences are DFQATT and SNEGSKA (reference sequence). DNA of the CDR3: TGCAGTGCTCGGACAGGGGGGGTAGATACGCAGTATTTT. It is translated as CSARTGGVDTQYF.